Shown below are 11 T cell receptor beta chains from a single sample sequenced in a study of shared clonotypes between healthy human individuals. Clones were read by immunoSEQ multiplex PCR, and TCRdb kept only the in-frame ones, dropping some. This table holds roughly 2,500,000 clones, roughly 93% found once. Input material: naive CD4+ T cells from PBMCs. Noted subset: CD45RA+ positively selected. The receptors shown here come from a man aged 18 to 29 in good health. Some clones in this sample may be carry-over from other donors' samples.

CDR3 sequence reads: CASSLQQGIAFGYTF. As DNA, the CDR3 is TGTGCCAGCAGCTTACAGCAGGGGATCGCTTTTGGCTACACCTTC. This sequence joins TRBV7-9 and TRBJ1-2, with D possibly TRBD1 on 6 matching bases. V was trimmed by 2 bases and J by 7 bases, leaving 17 bases between them. The CDR3 length is 15 residues. The germline V gene has CDR1 SEHNR and CDR2 FQNEAQ (reference sequence).

The rearrangement uses TRBV5-1 and TRBJ2-3; TRBD1 might be the D (5 bases). Trimming shortened V by 1 base and J by 1 base, and 13 bases separated the two germline ends. Germline-derived CDR1 and CDR2 are SGHRS and YFSETQ. This CDR3 region has 16 residues. DNA of the CDR3: TGCGCCAGCAGCTTGACGGCAGGGTTCGGCACAGATACGCAGTATTTT. It translates to CASSLTAGFGTDTQYF.

The gene calls are TRBV12-5 and TRBJ2-6; 8 bases are a match to TRBD1. V trimming: 1 base; J trimming: 3 bases; junction bases outside the gene matches: 17. CDR1 and CDR2 from the germline V gene are LGHNT and FRNRAP. The CDR3 contains 21 residues. CDR3 protein: CASGLASSGTGLPFGANVLTF. For the CDR3, the DNA is TGTGCTAGTGGTTTGGCGTCATCCGGGACAGGACTCCCGTTTGGGGCCAACGTCCTGACTTTC. Based on the CDR3 plus reference TRBV12-5 and TRBJ2-6, the full variable domain is DARVTQTPRHKVTEMGQEVTMRCQPILGHNTVFWYRQTMMQGLELLAYFRNRAPLDDSGMPKDRFSAEMPDATLATLKIQPSEPRDSAVYFCASGLASSGTGLPFGANVLTFGAGSRLTVL.

V is TRBV2 and J is TRBJ1-2; D is ambiguous. The germline V gene has CDR1 SNHLY and CDR2 FYNNEI. CDR3 length equals 15 residues. The V gene lost 2 bases and the J gene lost 4 bases, with 14 bases spanning the gap. CDR3 coding DNA: TGTGCCAGCAGTGAACTACGGGGAAGGTTCTATGGCTACACCTTC. This codes for CASSELRGRFYGYTF.

The rearrangement joins TRBV19 to TRBJ1-2, with D perhaps matching TRBD1 (6 bases). The CDR3 is made up of 16 amino acids. The ends were cut back, 4 bases at V and 0 bases at J, with 15 bases in the middle. The germline V gene has CDR1 LNHDA and CDR2 SQIVND (reference sequence). CDR3 in amino acids: CASSTQGSGTNYGYTF. The CDR3 DNA is TGTGCCAGTAGTACACAGGGAAGCGGAACTAACTATGGCTACACCTTC.

The chain uses TRBV15 and TRBJ1-3; 7 bases line up with TRBD1. J lost 0 bases, V lost 8 bases, and 7 bases had no gene match. CDR3 size: 15 residues. Per the germline V gene, CDR1 is LNHNV and CDR2 is YYDKDF (reference sequence). The CDR3 DNA follows: TGTGCCACCTCCCCAGGACAGGACTCTGGAAACACCATATATTTT. It translates to CATSPGQDSGNTIYF.

This chain joins TRBV5-1 and TRBJ2-5; 9 nucleotides line up with TRBD1. The V segment lost 6 bases and the J segment 5 bases; nucleotides outside the gene matches: 8. The germline V gene encodes CDR1 SGHRS and CDR2 YFSETQ. CDR3 length: 14 amino acids. Here the CDR3 reads CASTGQGGIETQYF. The CDR3 nucleotides read TGCGCCAGCACGGGACAGGGAGGAATTGAGACCCAGTACTTC.

The chain combines TRBV7-9 with TRBJ2-7; TRBD1 agrees at 7 bases. V shed 1 base, J shed 2 bases, and the junction held 5 bases outside the gene matches. The CDR3 runs 15 residues. From germline, CDR1 is SEHNR and CDR2 FQNEAQ (reference sequence). For the CDR3, the DNA is TGTGCCAGCAGCTTAGTTACGGGACAGACCTACGAGCAGTACTTC. Protein sequence: CASSLVTGQTYEQYF. The complete variable domain, with remaining parts taken from reference TRBV7-9 and TRBJ2-7, reads DTGVSQNPRHKITKRGQNVTFRCDPISEHNRLYWYRQTLGQGPEFLTYFQNEAQLEKSRLLSDRFSAERPKGSFSTLEIQRTEQGDSAMYLCASSLVTGQTYEQYFGPGTRLTVT.

The chain links TRBV13 to TRBJ2-1; the match to TRBD2 covers 10 bases. Germline V lookup: CDR1 PRHDT, CDR2 FYEKMQ (reference sequence). CDR3 length: 15 amino acids. V lost 5 bases, J lost 2 bases, and 3 bases stayed unmatched. The CDR3 reads CASSGSGRAYNEQFF. The DNA of the CDR3 is TGTGCCAGCAGCGGAAGCGGGAGGGCCTACAATGAGCAGTTCTTC.

This chain uses TRBV29-1 with TRBJ2-7; TRBD2 is a possible D gene (6 bases). V shed 5 bases and J shed 6 bases, with 14 bases lying between them. CDR1 SQVTM and CDR2 ANQGSEA come from the germline V gene. CDR3 size: 12 residues. As DNA, the CDR3 is TGCAGCGTTTATGTAAGGGAGGTCGAGCAGTACTTC. It specifies CSVYVREVEQYF.

Details on this clone: The sample contains more than one DNA sequence encoding this CDR3. The V call is TRBV18, the J call TRBJ2-7; D unresolved. CDR3 size: 11 residues. Germline V gene sequence: CDR1 KGHSH, CDR2 LQKENI. V was pared by 2 bases and J by 7 bases, with 6 bases between. Written as DNA, the CDR3 is TGTGCCAGCTCACCAGGGGTAGAGCAGTACTTC. This codes for CASSPGVEQYF.